The clone carrying this T cell receptor beta chain has a handful of counts. V dropped 6 bases and J dropped 2; count of bases not matched to a gene: 5. Germline CDR1 and CDR2: LNHDA and SQIVND (reference sequence). CDR3 size: 14 residues. The data belong to a study of blood T cell repertoires in COVID-19. In the study overall: Sample material is recorded as cDNA or gDNA derived from T cells, B-cell-depleted T cells, or PBMCs.

Only in-frame clones appear in the TCRdb table, and some are missing; sequencing was by immunoSEQ multiplex PCR. This sample carries under 350,000 clones, 86% of them seen once, and the ten largest clones take around 4.5%. This rearrangement joins TRBV19 to TRBJ1-2; 8 bases agree with TRBD1. Material: PBMCs or T cells enriched from blood (not recorded which). This receptor was obtained from a woman in her thirties or forties with acute COVID-19. CDR3 loop: CASSRTGLNYGYTF. CDR3 coding DNA: TGTGCCAGTAGCCGGACAGGGCTCAACTATGGCTACACCTTC.